What follows are 27 T cell receptor beta chains derived from one specimen sequenced in a study of T cell responses to AZD1222 COVID-19 vaccine. The repertoire was sequenced with immunoSEQ multiplex PCR; TCRdb's copy has only in-frame clones and lacks some. The table lists roughly 150,000 clones, approximately 88% of them singletons, with around 2.1% in the top ten. Sequencing used peripheral blood, obtained on day 0 of AZD1222 vaccination. The origin of the receptors is an adult in good health.

V gene TRBV18 combines with J gene TRBJ2-5, with 8 bases fitting TRBD2. This CDR3 region has 15 residues. With V trimmed by 6 bases and J by 2 bases, 8 bases remained unmatched. CDR1 is KGHSH and CDR2 is LQKENI in the germline V gene. Here the CDR3 DNA reads TGTGCCAGCTCCCCCGGGACTAGGGAACAAGAGACCCAGTACTTC. It encodes CASSPGTREQETQYF.

This chain links TRBV3-1 (or the pseudogene TRBV3-2) with TRBJ2-3; TRBD2 aligns across 10 bases. There are 17 residues in the CDR3. Germline CDR1 reads LGHDT; CDR2 reads YNNKEL (reference sequence). V shed 0 bases and J 6 bases; nucleotides not matched to a gene: 9. This CDR3 is CASSQDRASGSFDTQYF. In nucleotides, the CDR3 is TGTGCCAGCAGCCAAGACCGGGCTAGCGGGAGCTTTGATACGCAGTATTTT.

This clone occurred a few times. V is TRBV4-2 and J is TRBJ2-3; D ambiguous. CDR1 and CDR2 from the germline V gene are LGHNA and YNFKEQ. The V end was cut by 1 base, the J end by 2 bases, with 13 bases between. CDR3 length equals 16 residues. CDR3 DNA sequence: TGTGCCAGCAGCCAAGGCTTAATCATAGCCACAGATACGCAGTATTTT. Translated: CASSQGLIIATDTQYF.

The chain uses TRBV23-1 and TRBJ1-2; 9 bases are a match to TRBD1. TRBV23-1 is known as an ORF, though its function is uncertain. The CDR3 covers 14 residues. V was clipped by 8 bases and J by 9 bases; unmatched bases: 13. This CDR3 is CASGAWTGAFRYTF. The CDR3 region has the DNA TGCGCCAGCGGGGCCTGGACAGGGGCTTTTCGCTACACCTTC.

The V and J genes are TRBV6-5 and TRBJ2-7; D is possibly TRBD1 (5 bases). Germline V gene sequence: CDR1 MNHEY, CDR2 SVGAGI. V lost 9 bases and J lost 0, with 15 bases in between. The CDR3 loop spans 14 amino acids. The CDR3 sequence: CASRRTGSSYEQYF. CDR3 nucleotide sequence: TGTGCCAGTCGCCGCACAGGTAGCTCCTACGAGCAGTACTTC.

This chain links TRBV7-6 with TRBJ2-7; TRBD1 might be the D (6 bases). There are 15 residues in the CDR3. Looked up from germline, CDR1 is SGHVS and CDR2 is FNYEAQ. Trimming took off 0 bases at V and 2 bases at J, with 11 bases between the two ends. Here the CDR3 reads CASSLATGLPYEQYF. CDR3 DNA sequence: TGTGCCAGCAGCTTAGCTACAGGGCTCCCCTACGAGCAGTACTTC. Combining the CDR3 with reference TRBV7-6 and TRBJ2-7 gives the whole variable domain GAGVSQSPRYKVTKRGQDVALRCDPISGHVSLYWYRQALGQGPEFLTYFNYEAQQDKSGLPNDRFSAERPEGSISTLTIQRTEQRDSAMYRCASSLATGLPYEQYFGPGTRLTVT.

The V call is TRBV18, the J call TRBJ1-5; 9 nucleotides match TRBD1. The CDR3 spans 15 residues. Germline assignment: CDR1 KGHSH and CDR2 LQKENI. Trimming took 5 bases from V and 6 from J; bases not matched to a gene: 8. The CDR3 is CASSSDWGQGQPQHF. The CDR3 region has the DNA TGTGCCAGCTCATCCGATTGGGGACAGGGTCAGCCCCAGCATTTT. The complete variable domain, with remaining parts taken from reference TRBV18 and TRBJ1-5, reads NAGVMQNPRHLVRRRGQEARLRCSPMKGHSHVYWYRQLPEEGLKFMVYLQKENIIDESGMPKERFSAEFPKEGPSILRIQQVVRGDSAAYFCASSSDWGQGQPQHFGDGTRLSIL.

CDR3: CSVVQGNTEAFF. CDR3 coding DNA: TGCAGCGTTGTACAGGGGAACACTGAAGCTTTCTTT. The chain combines TRBV29-1 with TRBJ1-1; D may be TRBD1 (6 bases). The CDR3 is 12 residues long. Trimming pared 4 bases from V and 1 base from J, leaving 7 bases between. Germline loops: CDR1 SQVTM, CDR2 ANQGSEA.

The chain combines TRBV24-1 with TRBJ1-5; 9 nucleotides align to TRBD1. Germline V gene lookup returns CDR1 KGHDR and CDR2 SFDVKD. This CDR3 comprises 16 residues. Trimming cost V 4 bases and J 5 bases; bases outside gene matches: 8. The CDR3 protein is CATSDPGQGLDQPQHF. CDR3 nucleotides: TGTGCCACCAGTGACCCGGGACAGGGTTTGGATCAGCCCCAGCATTTT.

The V gene is TRBV3-1 (or the pseudogene TRBV3-2), the J gene TRBJ2-2; 12 nucleotides line up with TRBD2. CDR1 LGHDT and CDR2 YNNKEL come from the germline V gene (reference sequence). The CDR3 loop spans 16 amino acids. Unmatched junction bases numbered 5, after V lost 4 bases and J lost 5 bases. DNA of the CDR3: TGTGCCAGCAGCCTGACTAGCGGGAGTTTAACCGGGGAGCTGTTTTTT. Protein sequence: CASSLTSGSLTGELFF.

The genes are TRBV3-1 (or the pseudogene TRBV3-2) and TRBJ2-5; D unclear. Trimming cost V 0 bases and J 1 base, with 3 bases left between them. The CDR3 loop spans 13 amino acids. Germline V gene sequence: CDR1 LGHDT, CDR2 YNNKEL (reference sequence). CDR3 region: CASSQDTQETQYF. CDR3 bases: TGTGCCAGCAGCCAAGACACCCAAGAGACCCAGTACTTC.

This chain uses TRBV6-5 with TRBJ2-7; possibly TRBD2 for D (6 bases). Germline values: CDR1 MNHEY, CDR2 SVGAGI. Trimming cost V 6 bases and J 5 bases, with 11 bases left between them. The CDR3 covers 12 residues. The CDR3 sequence: CASSRTSNEQYF. The CDR3, as DNA: TGTGCCAGCAGCCGTACTAGCAACGAGCAGTACTTC.

The CDR3 DNA follows: TGTGCCAGCAGTTTATGGTTGGAGGGGAACACTGAAGCTTTCTTT. Protein sequence: CASSLWLEGNTEAFF. The genes are TRBV28 and TRBJ1-1; D ambiguous. V dropped 0 bases and J dropped 1 base, with 9 bases sitting between them. The CDR3 contains 15 residues. CDR1 is MDHEN, CDR2 SYDVKM, per germline.

This clone appeared once. This rearrangement joins TRBV7-3 to TRBJ2-2, with D unclear. This CDR3 has 16 amino acids. Trimming removed 0 bases at V and 3 bases at J, with 11 bases between. Per the germline V gene, CDR1 is SGHTA and CDR2 is FQGTGA. The CDR3: CASSLTNRADTGELFF. The CDR3 bases are TGTGCCAGCAGCTTAACGAACCGGGCGGACACCGGGGAGCTGTTTTTT. Complete variable domain (other parts from reference TRBV7-3 and TRBJ2-2): GAGVSQTPSNKVTEKGKYVELRCDPISGHTALYWYRQSLGQGPEFLIYFQGTGAADDSGLPNDRFFAVRPEGSVSTLKIQRTERGDSAVYLCASSLTNRADTGELFFGEGSRLTVL.

The gene calls are TRBV19 and TRBJ1-2; D not resolved. The length of the CDR3 is 16 residues. With 4 bases removed from V and 5 bases from J, the gap between germline ends came to 20 bases. Per germline, CDR1 LNHDA and CDR2 SQIVND (reference sequence). The CDR3 nucleotides read TGTGCCAGTAGTACCCCCCGGGCCCCGGCACTATATGGCTACACCTTC. Translation gives CASSTPRAPALYGYTF.

This clone came up a few times. The V gene is TRBV24-1, the J gene TRBJ1-1; D perhaps matches TRBD1 (6 bases). The V end was cut by 7 bases, the J end by 6 bases, with 14 bases between. The germline gives CDR1 KGHDR, CDR2 SFDVKD. The CDR3 totals 13 residues. The CDR3 region is CATRDRSVAEAFF. CDR3 nucleotide sequence: TGTGCCACCAGAGACAGGTCGGTAGCTGAAGCTTTCTTT.

The CDR3 DNA sequence: TGTGCCAGCAGCCAATATCGGGGCTACACCTTC. Its protein is CASSQYRGYTF. This chain uses TRBV3-1 (or the pseudogene TRBV3-2) with TRBJ1-2; D call uncertain. Germline-derived CDR1 and CDR2 are LGHDT and YNNKEL (reference sequence). V was trimmed by 2 bases and J by 8 bases, leaving 6 bases between them. CDR3 length: 11 residues.

In DNA, the CDR3 is TGTGCCAGCAGCTTGTTCGCGGGAGGGCCGGTAGATGAGCAGTTCTTC. It specifies CASSLFAGGPVDEQFF. The rearrangement uses TRBV5-6 and TRBJ2-1; TRBD2 aligns across 9 bases. The germline gives CDR1 SGHDT, CDR2 YYEEEE. V was clipped by 1 base and J by 8 bases; unmatched bases: 10. There are 16 residues in the CDR3. Drawing the rest from reference TRBV5-6 and TRBJ2-1, the complete variable domain is DAGVTQSPTHLIKTRGQQVTLRCSPKSGHDTVSWYQQALGQGPQFIFQYYEEEERQRGNFPDRFSGHQFPNYSSELNVNALLLGDSALYLCASSLFAGGPVDEQFFGPGTRLTVL.

Concerning this clone: One junction end disagrees with the germline gene, perhaps due to a read error. CDR3 in DNA: TGTGCTAGCAGCGCAGGGACACAGAACACCGGGGAGCTGTTTTTT. Amino acid sequence: CASSAGTQNTGELFF. The chain couples TRBV7-7 to TRBJ2-2; D is perhaps TRBD1 (6 bases). The germline V gene encodes CDR1 SSHAT and CDR2 FNYEAQ (reference sequence). CDR3 length equals 15 residues.

This sequence joins TRBV29-1 and TRBJ1-5, with 7 bases aligning to TRBD1. V shed 5 bases and J 2 bases; nucleotides not matched to a gene: 3. The CDR3 is 13 amino acids. Germline CDR1 is SQVTM and CDR2 is ANQGSEA. CDR3 sequence reads: CSVRQGGNQPQHF. The CDR3 DNA follows: TGCAGCGTTAGACAGGGAGGCAATCAGCCCCAGCATTTT.

This chain joins TRBV14 and TRBJ1-6, with a tentative D call TRBD1 (6 bases). CDR1 and CDR2 (germline): SGHDN, FVKESK. With 6 bases removed from V and 6 bases from J, the gap between germline ends came to 12 bases. This CDR3 contains 14 residues. CDR3 residues: CASSHREFNSPLHF. The CDR3, as DNA: TGTGCCAGCAGTCACAGGGAGTTTAATTCACCCCTCCACTTT.

The chain is built from TRBV6-5 and TRBJ2-3; D tentatively fits TRBD1 or TRBD2 (5 bases each). Germline assignment: CDR1 MNHEY and CDR2 SVGAGI. Trimming removed 1 base from V and 4 bases from J, with 15 bases in between. The length of the CDR3 is 16 residues. The CDR3 is CASSYWGRTRADTQYF. CDR3 nucleotide sequence: TGTGCCAGCAGTTACTGGGGCCGTACGAGGGCAGATACGCAGTATTTT.

The chain joins TRBV4-3 to TRBJ2-2; D gene ambiguous. The V end lost 1 base, the J end lost 0 bases, and 9 bases lay between the germline ends. The CDR3 has 16 residues. Germline values: CDR1 LGHNA, CDR2 YSLEER. Written as DNA, the CDR3 is TGCGCCAGCAGCCAAGGAAGCATCACGAACACCGGGGAGCTGTTTTTT. This translates into CASSQGSITNTGELFF.

The chain combines TRBV5-1 with TRBJ2-1, with 10 positions matching TRBD2. The CDR3 loop spans 17 amino acids. Germline trimming cut 2 bases from V and 5 bases from J; bases unmatched to any gene: 10. Germline V gives CDR1 SGHRS, CDR2 YFSETQ. Here the CDR3 DNA reads TGCGCCAGCAGCTTTCTATTTTCTAGCGGGAGAAACAATGAGCAGTTCTTC. Translating it yields CASSFLFSSGRNNEQFF.

The chain combines TRBV20-1 with TRBJ1-4; D not certain. The germline gives CDR1 DFQATT, CDR2 SNEGSKA (reference sequence). The V gene lost 1 base and the J gene lost 8 bases, with 5 bases spanning the gap. The CDR3 extends over 11 amino acids. The CDR3 sequence is CSARGEEKLFF. As DNA, the CDR3 is TGCAGTGCTAGAGGAGAGGAAAAACTGTTTTTT.

The chain links TRBV6-5 to TRBJ1-2; no clear D. V was trimmed by 4 bases and J by 0 bases, leaving 12 bases between them. This CDR3 is 15 amino acids long. The germline V gene encodes CDR1 MNHEY and CDR2 SVGAGI. As DNA, the CDR3 is TGTGCCAGCAGTTTGAATAGTGTCACTAACTATGGCTACACCTTC. This gives the protein CASSLNSVTNYGYTF.

This rearrangement joins TRBV2 to TRBJ1-1; D is unclear. The germline gives CDR1 SNHLY, CDR2 FYNNEI. The CDR3 totals 14 residues. Trimming took 7 bases from V and 11 from J, leaving 23 bases between them. CDR3 nucleotides: TGTGCCAGCAAGGAGGATTTGGCTGGGCAAGGGGCTTTCTTT. This encodes CASKEDLAGQGAFF.